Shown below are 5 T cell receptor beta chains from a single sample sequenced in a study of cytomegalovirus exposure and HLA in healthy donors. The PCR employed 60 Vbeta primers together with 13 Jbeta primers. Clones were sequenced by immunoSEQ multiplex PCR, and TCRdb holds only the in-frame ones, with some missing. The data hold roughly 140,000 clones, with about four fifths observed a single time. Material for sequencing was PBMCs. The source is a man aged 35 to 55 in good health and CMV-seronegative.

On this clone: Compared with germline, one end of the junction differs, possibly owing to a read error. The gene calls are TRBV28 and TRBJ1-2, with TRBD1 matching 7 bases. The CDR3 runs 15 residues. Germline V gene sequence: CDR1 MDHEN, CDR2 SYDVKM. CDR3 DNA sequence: TGTGCCAGCACTTTAGACAGGGTACGATCCTATGGCTACACCTTC. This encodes CASTLDRVRSYGYTF.

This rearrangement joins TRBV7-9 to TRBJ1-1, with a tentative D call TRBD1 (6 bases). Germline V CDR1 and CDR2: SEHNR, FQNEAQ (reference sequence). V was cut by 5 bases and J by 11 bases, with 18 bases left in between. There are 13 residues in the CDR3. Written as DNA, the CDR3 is TGTGCCAGCAGCCACCGGGACGGAGACAGGGCTTTCTTT. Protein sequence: CASSHRDGDRAFF.

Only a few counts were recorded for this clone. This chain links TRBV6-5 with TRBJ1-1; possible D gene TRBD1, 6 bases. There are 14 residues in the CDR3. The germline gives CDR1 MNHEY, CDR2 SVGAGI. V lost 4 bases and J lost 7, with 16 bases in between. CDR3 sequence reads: CASSSPRGGVEAFF. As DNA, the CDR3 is TGTGCCAGCAGTTCCCCCAGGGGCGGTGTTGAAGCTTTCTTT.

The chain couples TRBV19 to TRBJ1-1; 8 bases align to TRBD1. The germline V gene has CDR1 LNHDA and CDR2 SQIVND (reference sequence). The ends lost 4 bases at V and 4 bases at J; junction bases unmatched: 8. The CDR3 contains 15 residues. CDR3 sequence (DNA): TGTGCCAGTAGTAACGGACAGGGTAGGCTCACTGAAGCTTTCTTT. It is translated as CASSNGQGRLTEAFF.

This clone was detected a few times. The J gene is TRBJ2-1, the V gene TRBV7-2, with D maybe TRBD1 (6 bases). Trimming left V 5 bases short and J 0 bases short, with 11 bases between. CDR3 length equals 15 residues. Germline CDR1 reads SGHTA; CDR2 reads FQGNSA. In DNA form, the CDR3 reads TGTGCCAGCAGCCCAGGACAGTTCTCCTACAATGAGCAGTTCTTC. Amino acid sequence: CASSPGQFSYNEQFF.